What follows describes a single TCR beta chain. This sample is drawn from a study of blood T cell repertoires in COVID-19. Study at large: PBMCs, B-cell-depleted T cells, or T cells were the source of the cDNA or gDNA that made up the material.

The participants were between about 18 and 90 years old and came from some 23 US areas. Allocation to cohorts depended on clinical history reported by the participants. V trimming: 1 base; J trimming: 2 bases; junction bases outside the gene matches: 13. The length of the CDR3 is 19 residues. The germline gives CDR1 SGHVS, CDR2 FNYEAQ. In the authors' methods: Nucleated cell counts were estimated from reference gene primer amplification. TCRdb's copy holds only in-frame clones and misses some; the assay was immunoSEQ multiplex PCR. That table supplies the V and J calls and clone size; D and trimming were determined from the DNA. The table lists about 160,000 clones, approximately 86% of them singletons.

This sequence was found in a man in his 60s who had recovered from COVID-19. J is TRBJ2-3 and V is TRBV7-6; 9 bases match TRBD1. Sequencing was performed on PBMCs or T cells enriched from blood (not recorded which). CDR3 DNA: TGTGCCAGCAGCTTAGGTGGACAGGGGAAGTTACAACTCACAGATACGCAGTATTTT. Translated: CASSLGGQGKLQLTDTQYF.